This T cell receptor (beta chain) derives from a study of technical replicates of blood from a few donors. This CDR3 has 15 amino acids. V lost 1 base and J lost 4; bases outside the gene matches: 5. The germline gives CDR1 SGHTA, CDR2 FQGTGA. Sequenced by immunoSEQ multiplex PCR; TCRdb stores in-frame clones only, minus some. The sample includes 75,000 to 90,000 clones, 90% to 95% of them seen just once. This clone was recorded once. This clonotype originated in a human donor in good health. The sample comprised T cells isolated from PBMCs. The chain couples TRBV7-3 to TRBJ1-1; 8 bases are a match to TRBD1. CDR3 amino acids: CASSLNQGARTEAFF. The CDR3 DNA is TGTGCCAGCAGCTTAAACCAGGGGGCCCGCACTGAAGCTTTCTTT.